Below are 20 T cell receptor beta chains sequenced from a single sample in a study of T cell repertoires in cytomegalovirus infection. No antigen is known for these receptors. TCRdb reprocessed the reads via MiXCR and lists one record per CDR3 protein. This sample yields 650,000 to 900,000 distinct CDR3 sequences, of which roughly 29% are seen a single time; 13% belongs to the top ten. This specimen was cultured CD8+ T cells from PBMCs, taken from culture after CMV antigen stimulation. The receptor set was obtained from a human donor in good health (CMV status not recorded). Some clones in this sample may be carry-over from other donors' samples.

The chain joins TRBV19 to TRBJ1-5; D is undetermined. The germline V and J ends were trimmed by 3 bases and 4 bases, with 7 bases remaining between them. CDR1 is LNHDA and CDR2 is SQIVND in the germline V gene (reference sequence). This CDR3 contains 13 residues. CDR3 in amino acids: CASSMYWNQPQHF. The CDR3 DNA sequence: TGTGCCAGTAGTATGTACTGGAATCAGCCCCAGCATTTT.

The CDR3 protein is CASSPVGYGEQYV. For the CDR3, the DNA is TGTGCCAGCAGCCCTGTTGGGTACGGCGAGCAGTACGTC. The rearrangement links TRBV7-9 to TRBJ2-7; D unresolved. This CDR3 has 13 residues. Trimming removed 5 bases from V and 6 bases from J, with 14 bases in between. Germline CDR1 is SEHNR and CDR2 is FQNEAQ (reference sequence).

This clonotype was found a few times. V usage is TRBV20-1 and J usage is TRBJ2-1; 10 positions agree with TRBD2. Germline V gene data show CDR1 as DFQATT and CDR2 as SNEGSKA (reference sequence). This CDR3 spans 15 amino acids. V lost 5 bases and J lost 4; bases outside the gene matches: 8. As DNA, the CDR3 is TGCAGTGCTCGAAGTCTAGCGGGGGTTTACAATGAGCAGTTCTTC. Protein sequence: CSARSLAGVYNEQFF.

V is TRBV15 and J is TRBJ2-1, with 11 bases lining up with TRBD2. Looked up from germline, CDR1 is LNHNV and CDR2 is YYDKDF (reference sequence). The CDR3 totals 16 residues. With V trimmed by 3 bases and J by 5 bases, 6 bases remained unmatched. The DNA of the CDR3 is TGTGCCACCAGCAGGGCACTAGCGGGGGCTAACAATGAGCAGTTCTTC. It encodes CATSRALAGANNEQFF.

This clonotype turned up a few times. The rearrangement uses TRBV5-8 and TRBJ1-6; a weak D match, TRBD1 (5 bases). This CDR3 is 19 amino acids long. Germline CDR1 is SGHTS and CDR2 is YDEGEE. V was pared by 1 base and J by 4 bases, with 21 bases between. The CDR3 nucleotides are TGTGCCAGCAGCTTGTTCGGGACGGGAACAAACTGGTATAATTCACCCCTCCACTTT. Translating gives CASSLFGTGTNWYNSPLHF.

This clonotype has at least ten counts. The chain recombines TRBV7-2 with TRBJ1-2; 7 positions match TRBD1. The CDR3 length is 15 residues. CDR1 SGHTA and CDR2 FQGNSA come from the germline V gene. V lost 3 bases and J lost 5; bases outside the gene matches: 9. The CDR3 bases are TGTGCCAGCAGCTTGACAGGGAGTATATTTTATGGCTACACCTTC. Translated, it gives CASSLTGSIFYGYTF.

V and J are TRBV5-1 and TRBJ2-1, with D unclear. The V and J ends lost 6 bases and 16 bases respectively, with 8 bases between them. The CDR3 has 8 amino acids. Germline lookup yields CDR1 SGHRS and CDR2 YFSETQ. CDR3 nucleotide sequence: TGCGCCAGCAATAGTGTATTCTTC. This encodes CASNSVFF.

The chain joins TRBV11-2 to TRBJ2-1, with 12 nucleotides matching TRBD2. After removal of 3 bases from V and 8 bases from J, the junction contained 14 bases not matched to a gene. CDR3 length equals 18 residues. Germline V gene lookup returns CDR1 SGHAT and CDR2 FQNNGV. CDR3 region: CASSFNAELAGGLYEQFF. In DNA form, the CDR3 reads TGTGCCAGCAGCTTTAATGCGGAACTAGCGGGGGGACTCTATGAGCAGTTCTTC.

The chain combines TRBV11-2 with TRBJ2-1, with TRBD2 identical over 10 bases. After removal of 3 bases from V and 2 bases from J, the junction contained 10 bases not matched to a gene. CDR3 length equals 18 residues. CDR1 SGHAT and CDR2 FQNNGV come from the germline V gene. In nucleotides, the CDR3 is TGTGCCAGCAGCTTGTATACTAGCGGGGCCTTAGCCTACAATGAGCAGTTCTTC. Translated: CASSLYTSGALAYNEQFF.

The chain couples TRBV24-1 to TRBJ2-3; 10 positions match TRBD2. CDR1 and CDR2 from the germline V gene are KGHDR and SFDVKD. This CDR3 spans 16 amino acids. With V trimmed by 4 bases and J by 3 bases, 6 bases remained unmatched. The DNA for the CDR3 is TGTGCCACCAGTGAAAATAGCGGGGGGCCTACAGATACGCAGTATTTT. Amino acid sequence: CATSENSGGPTDTQYF.

In this sample, this clonotype turned up a few times. The chain links TRBV20-1 to TRBJ1-6, with 8 bases lining up with TRBD1. Losses at the gene ends were 6 bases for V and 7 bases for J; bases not matched to a gene: 5. This CDR3 contains 13 residues. Germline V lookup: CDR1 DFQATT, CDR2 SNEGSKA (reference sequence). The CDR3, as DNA: TGCAGTGCCCCCGGACAGGGCAATTCACCCCTCCACTTT. This translates into CSAPGQGNSPLHF.

This clonotype was seen a handful of times. The chain joins TRBV27 to TRBJ2-1; 10 bases match TRBD2. V was clipped by 5 bases and J by 2 bases; unmatched bases: 6. This CDR3 comprises 16 residues. Germline assignment: CDR1 MNHEY and CDR2 SMNVEV (reference sequence). The CDR3 loop reads CASSPGLAVTYNEQFF. The CDR3 nucleotides read TGTGCCAGCAGTCCCGGACTAGCGGTCACCTACAATGAGCAGTTCTTC.

V is TRBV28 and J is TRBJ2-7, with unresolved D. Between the trimmed V and J ends, which lost 3 bases and 4 bases, there was a span of 16 bases. The CDR3 runs to 15 residues. CDR1 is MDHEN, CDR2 SYDVKM, per germline. The CDR3 loop is CASSFREESPYEQYV. In DNA, the CDR3 is TGTGCCAGCAGTTTCCGAGAAGAAAGTCCTTACGAGCAGTACGTC.

The J gene is TRBJ1-5, the V gene TRBV3-1; TRBD1 might be the D (6 bases). This CDR3 contains 16 residues. The V end lost 1 base, the J end lost 7 bases, and 17 bases lay between the germline ends. Germline-derived CDR1 and CDR2 are LGHDT and YNNKEL (reference sequence). CDR3 sequence (DNA): TGTGCCAGCAGCCAAGGATCCGGGGGGCCGGAGCAGCCCCAGCATTTT. It translates to CASSQGSGGPEQPQHF.

This clonotype was detected only a few times. This chain links TRBV9 with TRBJ1-1; a possible D gene is TRBD1 (5 bases). There are 14 residues in the CDR3. Trimming took off 3 bases at V and 10 bases at J, with 19 bases between the two ends. Per germline, CDR1 SGDLS and CDR2 YYNGEE. CDR3 coding DNA: TGTGCCAGCAGCGAGTACCGGGACCCAGCGGGAGCTTTCTTT. It yields the protein CASSEYRDPAGAFF. Together with reference TRBV9 and TRBJ1-1, the CDR3 gives the full variable domain: DSGVTQTPKHLITATGQRVTLRCSPRSGDLSVYWYQQSLDQGLQFLIQYYNGEERAKGNILERFSAQQFPDLHSELNLSSLELGDSALYFCASSEYRDPAGAFFGQGTRLTVV.

The rearrangement uses TRBV19 and TRBJ2-2; tentatively, D is TRBD2 (5 bases). Germline CDR1 LNHDA, CDR2 SQIVND (reference sequence). Deletions cut 6 bases from V and 7 bases from J, with 27 bases between. This CDR3 is 18 amino acids long. The CDR3 DNA reads TGTGCCAGTAGCATCGACCACGGGGTTTATCAACGGATCGGGGAGCTGTTTTTT. Protein product: CASSIDHGVYQRIGELFF.

This chain uses TRBV10-3 with TRBJ1-1; a possible D gene is TRBD1 (5 bases). Trimming took 7 bases from V and 0 from J, leaving 18 bases between them. Germline lookup yields CDR1 ENHRY and CDR2 SYGVKD. This CDR3 has 16 amino acids. DNA of the CDR3: TGTGCCATCAAAGATGACAGATCTCTGATGAACACTGAAGCTTTCTTT. Translating it yields CAIKDDRSLMNTEAFF.

This clonotype was seen more than once but under ten times. The rearrangement joins TRBV5-4 to TRBJ1-2; maybe TRBD1 (5 bases). With 4 bases removed from V and 6 bases from J, the gap between germline ends came to 13 bases. CDR3 length: 13 residues. Per germline, CDR1 SGHNT and CDR2 YYREEE (reference sequence). The DNA for the CDR3 is TGTGCCAGCAGCGGGGGAGGCCTGGATGGCTACACCTTC. Residues: CASSGGGLDGYTF.

The chain has TRBV12-3 or TRBV12-4 and TRBJ1-2, with D possibly being TRBD1 (5 bases). With 3 bases removed from V and 4 bases from J, the gap between germline ends came to 15 bases. This CDR3 has 15 residues. DNA for the CDR3: TGTGCCAGCAGTTTGACAGAATATCTCCTCTATGGCTACACCTTC. This sequence encodes CASSLTEYLLYGYTF.

This clonotype occurred a few times. J is TRBJ1-1 and V is TRBV6-1, with TRBD1 matching 7 bases. The germline V gene has CDR1 MNHNS and CDR2 SASEGT. V trimming: 2 bases; J trimming: 0 bases; junction bases outside the gene matches: 3. The CDR3 loop spans 15 amino acids. The CDR3 protein is CASSELGTVNTEAFF. CDR3 nucleotide sequence: TGTGCCAGCAGTGAATTAGGGACAGTGAACACTGAAGCTTTCTTT.